The 8 T cell receptor beta chains given below trace back to one sample, sequenced in a study of neurological immune-mediated disorders. MiXCR was run by TCRdb on the 5' RACE reads, yielding one entry per CDR3 protein. The table includes under 70,000 distinct CDR3 sequences, 3% to 4% detected once. Sequencing was carried out using PBMCs. These receptors originate from a woman aged 50 to 60 with multiple sclerosis.

This clonotype was seen repeatedly, ten times or more. The chain joins TRBV5-1 to TRBJ2-3; D unclear. The germline gives CDR1 SGHRS, CDR2 YFSETQ. The CDR3 contains 15 residues. V was pared by 6 bases and J by 2 bases, with 16 bases between. The CDR3, as DNA: TGCGCCAGCACCCTCTCTCCGGGTTACACAGATACGCAGTATTTT. Its translation: CASTLSPGYTDTQYF.

Ten or more counts support this clonotype. The chain employs TRBV20-1 and TRBJ2-3, with 13 bases fitting TRBD2. The germline gives CDR1 DFQATT, CDR2 SNEGSKA (reference sequence). There are 15 residues in the CDR3. The J segment lost 6 bases and the V segment lost 4 bases, leaving 7 bases of the junction unmatched. CDR3 loop: CSATGLAGTGDTQYF. The CDR3 DNA is TGCAGTGCTACGGGACTAGCGGGGACGGGGGATACGCAGTATTTT.

This clonotype was detected ten times or more. At one end the junction does not follow the germline gene, possibly because of a read error. The chain has TRBV5-6 and TRBJ1-1; the D is unclear. This CDR3 has 13 amino acids. Germline V lookup: CDR1 SGHDT, CDR2 YYEEEE. The CDR3 bases are TGTGCCAGCAGATTGGGAGGGAACACTGAAGCTTTCTTT. Encoded protein: CASRLGGNTEAFF. Variable domain in full (rest from reference TRBV5-6 and TRBJ1-1): DAGVTQSPTHLIKTRGQQVTLRCSPKSGHDTVSWYQQALGQGPQFIFQYYEEEERQRGNFPDRFSGHQFPNYSSELNVNALLLGDSALYLCASRLGGNTEAFFGQGTRLTVV.

There are a few counts of this clonotype. A much larger clone differs from this one at a single base, so this may be a read error. The rearrangement uses TRBV24-1 and TRBJ2-5; D uncertain. Germline CDR1 is KGHDR and CDR2 is SFDVKD. This CDR3 is 12 amino acids long. CDR3 coding DNA: TGTGCCACCAGTGATTCCCAAGAGAACCAGTACTTC. It specifies CATSDSQENQYF.

This clonotype was recorded many times. The rearrangement joins TRBV5-1 to TRBJ1-4, with D perhaps TRBD1 (5 bases). V lost 4 bases, J lost 4 bases, and 14 bases lay in between. CDR3 length: 15 residues. Germline V gene lookup returns CDR1 SGHRS and CDR2 YFSETQ. The CDR3 reads CASSRQTESNEKLFF. DNA of the CDR3: TGCGCCAGCAGCCGGCAGACAGAGAGTAATGAAAAACTGTTTTTT.

This clonotype came up many times. This rearrangement joins TRBV20-1 to TRBJ2-5; 8 nucleotides line up with TRBD2. CDR1 is DFQATT and CDR2 is SNEGSKA in the germline V gene (reference sequence). The CDR3 runs to 13 residues. The chain's CDR3 is CMPREGGQETQYF. DNA for the CDR3: TGCATGCCCCGGGAGGGGGGGCAAGAGACCCAGTACTTC.

This clonotype was seen many times. The rearrangement joins TRBV28 to TRBJ1-1; D gene uncertain. V lost 7 bases, J lost 0 bases, and 3 bases lay in between. The CDR3 length is 11 residues. Germline values: CDR1 MDHEN, CDR2 SYDVKM. The CDR3 protein is CASKVNTEAFF. The DNA of the CDR3 is TGTGCCAGCAAGGTGAACACTGAAGCTTTCTTT.

This clonotype appeared a few times. The chain links TRBV15 to TRBJ2-1; 10 positions match TRBD2. CDR1 LNHNV and CDR2 YYDKDF come from the germline V gene (reference sequence). The CDR3 has 17 residues. Unmatched junction bases numbered 17, after V lost 1 base and J lost 14 bases. In nucleotides, the CDR3 is TGTGCCACCAGCAGAGGGCTAGCGGGAGCCACTCCCGCCTTTAAGTTCTTC. Residues: CATSRGLAGATPAFKFF.